Below, 15 T cell receptor beta chains from the same sample are listed, as sequenced in a study of blood T cells in healthy people across ages. It was with a sample-barcoded 5' primer and a J-beta primer mix that a second PCR of roughly 7 to 12 cycles was run. TCRdb redid the calling of the 5' RACE reads with MiXCR, one entry per CDR3 protein. The sample includes about 290,000 distinct CDR3 sequences, roughly 26% of them seen just once. Sequenced input: blood. These receptors originate from a woman aged 70-85 years in good health.

This chain connects TRBV10-1 to TRBJ1-1, with TRBD1 matching 9 bases. This CDR3 contains 13 residues. CDR1 is WNHNN, CDR2 SYGVQD, per germline (reference sequence). V lost 3 bases and J lost 5; bases outside the gene matches: 1. CDR3 bases: TGCGCCAGCAGTGAAGGACAGGGGACTGAAGCTTTCTTT. This translates into CASSEGQGTEAFF.

The chain has TRBV6-5 and TRBJ2-5; 9 nucleotides match TRBD2. CDR1 is MNHEY, CDR2 SVGAGI, per germline. V was clipped by 7 bases and J by 4 bases; unmatched bases: 4. This CDR3 is built from 13 residues. The CDR3 region is CASTLAGAETQYF. The CDR3 DNA reads as TGTGCCAGCACCTTAGCGGGGGCAGAGACCCAGTACTTC.

The chain links TRBV20-1 to TRBJ1-2, with 8 bases that match TRBD1. The CDR3 sequence is 12 residues long. Germline CDR1 DFQATT, CDR2 SNEGSKA (reference sequence). V gave up 3 bases and J gave up 7 bases; unmatched junction bases: 4. CDR3 nucleotides: TGCAGTGCTAGCCGCGGACAGGGTGGCTACACCTTC. It is translated as CSASRGQGGYTF.

The chain uses TRBV29-1 and TRBJ2-1; tentatively, D is TRBD2 (6 bases). V lost 7 bases to trimming and J lost 6 bases, with 16 bases between them. This CDR3 has 13 amino acids. The germline V gene encodes CDR1 SQVTM and CDR2 ANQGSEA. In nucleotides, the CDR3 is TGCAGCGCTCCAACACATAGCGGCAATGAGCAGTTCTTC. It encodes CSAPTHSGNEQFF.

This clonotype was counted only a few times. The rearrangement links TRBV3-1 to TRBJ1-1; D gene unclear. CDR1 and CDR2 from the germline V gene are LGHDT and YNNKEL (reference sequence). The V end was cut by 4 bases, the J end by 3 bases, with 12 bases between. The CDR3 totals 14 residues. This CDR3 is CASSRTVLHTEAFF. In DNA form, the CDR3 reads TGTGCCAGCAGCCGAACAGTTCTTCACACTGAAGCTTTCTTT.

This clonotype was seen many times. The chain carries TRBV7-2 and TRBJ1-6; D gene uncertain. The CDR3 contains 14 residues. V lost 8 bases to trimming and J lost 5 bases, with 13 bases between them. Germline values: CDR1 SGHTA, CDR2 FQGNSA. This chain's CDR3 is CASVQAANNSPLHF. DNA for the CDR3: TGTGCCAGCGTCCAGGCAGCAAATAATTCACCCCTCCACTTT. Combining the CDR3 with reference TRBV7-2 and TRBJ1-6 gives the whole variable domain GAGVSQSPSNKVTEKGKDVELRCDPISGHTALYWYRQSLGQGLEFLIYFQGNSAPDKSGLPSDRFSAERTGGSVSTLTIQRTQQEDSAVYLCASVQAANNSPLHFGNGTRLTVT.

This clonotype was seen only a few times. This may be a read error, as it is one base from a much larger clone. The CDR3 sequence is CVSSYERAKNIQYF. The CDR3 DNA is TGTGTCAGCAGTTACGAGAGAGCCAAAAACATTCAGTACTTC. The chain combines TRBV6-6 with TRBJ2-4; no definite D call. This CDR3 comprises 14 residues. Germline CDR1 reads MNHNY; CDR2 reads SVGAGI (reference sequence).

The chain joins TRBV5-5 to TRBJ2-5; unclear D gene. The J call may not be correct, given that the DNA end is closer to TRBJ2-1. The CDR3 is 14 residues long. Germline CDR1 reads SGHKS; CDR2 reads YYEKEE (reference sequence). The CDR3 is CASRLDWVYNEQFF. The CDR3 bases are TGTGCCAGCAGGCTGGATTGGGTCTACAATGAGCAGTTCTTC.

The chain links TRBV9 to TRBJ2-2; TRBD1 is a possible D gene (5 bases). Germline-derived CDR1 and CDR2 are SGDLS and YYNGEE. The V end lost 1 base, the J end lost 8 bases, and 6 bases lay between the germline ends. There are 12 residues in the CDR3. The CDR3: CASSVWTGELFF. In nucleotides, the CDR3 is TGTGCCAGCAGCGTATGGACAGGGGAGCTGTTTTTT.

This clonotype was counted a few times. The chain uses TRBV7-8 and TRBJ2-3; 9 bases are shared with TRBD1. V shed 5 bases and J 5 bases; nucleotides not matched to a gene: 14. The CDR3 runs 17 residues. Germline V CDR1 and CDR2: SGHVS, FQNEAQ. In nucleotides, the CDR3 is TGTGCCAGCAGCCTCTTCGATGAGGGACAGGGACGAGATACGCAGTATTTT. It is translated as CASSLFDEGQGRDTQYF.

This clonotype has at least ten counts. This chain's CDR3 is CATQGGKVEKLFF. The DNA for the CDR3 is TGTGCCACCCAGGGGGGCAAAGTGGAAAAACTGTTTTTT. The rearrangement uses TRBV28 and TRBJ1-4; 7 bases agree with TRBD1. Looked up from germline, CDR1 is MDHEN and CDR2 is SYDVKM. This CDR3 region has 13 residues. V lost 10 bases to trimming and J lost 8 bases; unmatched junction nucleotides: 10.

This clonotype showed up just a few times. The chain links TRBV28 to TRBJ2-1; D may be TRBD1 or TRBD2 (6 bases each). The germline gives CDR1 MDHEN, CDR2 SYDVKM. The CDR3 has 14 residues. V lost 7 bases and J 9 bases, leaving 19 bases between the germline ends. CDR3 DNA: TGTGCCAGCAAAGGGGGGCGGAGGAATAGTGAGCAGTTCTTC. Residues: CASKGGRRNSEQFF.

The chain employs TRBV7-6 and TRBJ2-5; D may be TRBD2 (6 bases). Trimming took 5 bases from V and 5 from J, leaving 18 bases between them. Germline V gives CDR1 SGHVS, CDR2 FNYEAQ. The CDR3 has 15 amino acids. CDR3 amino acids: CASSIQREIRETQYF. Here the CDR3 DNA reads TGTGCCAGCAGCATACAACGGGAGATAAGGGAGACCCAGTACTTC.

There are a few counts of this clonotype. The CDR3: CASSQEGRGYTF. In DNA, the CDR3 is TGTGCCAGCAGCCAAGAGGGTCGGGGCTACACCTTC. The chain uses TRBV3-1 and TRBJ1-2; no reliable D call. Germline V gene lookup returns CDR1 LGHDT and CDR2 YNNKEL (reference sequence). This CDR3 has 12 residues. V lost 0 bases and J lost 8, with 7 bases in between.

This clonotype was found a few times. This sequence joins TRBV28 and TRBJ2-5; 7 positions match TRBD2. Germline V CDR1 and CDR2: MDHEN, SYDVKM. The ends lost 6 bases at V and 6 bases at J; junction bases unmatched: 13. The CDR3 runs 15 residues. The CDR3 coding sequence is TGTGCCAGCAGCCCCGGTTCAGCGGGACCAAAGACCCAGTACTTC. Its protein product is CASSPGSAGPKTQYF. The full variable domain, its missing parts supplied by reference TRBV28 and TRBJ2-5, is DVKVTQSSRYLVKRTGEKVFLECVQDMDHENMFWYRQDPGLGLRLIYFSYDVKMKEKGDIPEGYSVSREKKERFSLILESASTNQTSMYLCASSPGSAGPKTQYFGPGTRLLVL.